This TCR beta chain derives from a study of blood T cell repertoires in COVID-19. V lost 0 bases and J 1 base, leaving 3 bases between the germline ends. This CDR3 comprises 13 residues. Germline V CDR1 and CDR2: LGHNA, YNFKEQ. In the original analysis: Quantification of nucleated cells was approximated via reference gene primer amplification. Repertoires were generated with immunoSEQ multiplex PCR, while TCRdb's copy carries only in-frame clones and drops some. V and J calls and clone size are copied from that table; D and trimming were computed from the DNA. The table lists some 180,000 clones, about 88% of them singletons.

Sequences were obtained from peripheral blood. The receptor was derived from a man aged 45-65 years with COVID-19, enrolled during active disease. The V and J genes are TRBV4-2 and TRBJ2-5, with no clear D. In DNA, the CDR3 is TGTGCCAGCAGCCAAGAAGCCCAAGAGACCCAGTACTTC. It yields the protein CASSQEAQETQYF.